Below, one T cell receptor beta chain is given with its context. Its antigen is still unknown. Sequencing used immunoSEQ multiplex PCR; TCRdb keeps in-frame clones, though not all of them. Here the sample spans about 110,000 clones, 87% being singletons. The data were obtained in a study of T cell responses to AZD1222 COVID-19 vaccine. Study results and limitations: In the spike-specific TCR repertoire, nearly half reportedly target unmutated variant regions. AZD1222 recipients seropositive at baseline numbered only six. Repertoires were collected only later (after the peak T cell response had occurred).

The V gene's germline CDR1 is SGHDN and CDR2 FVKESK. This CDR3 has 12 amino acids. V shed 1 base and J shed 7 bases, with 4 bases lying between them. The chain uses TRBV14 and TRBJ2-2, with D hard to call. This TCR was recovered from an adult who received the AZD1222 COVID-19 vaccine. The sequencing used peripheral blood, collected 28 days after the second AZD1222 dose. The CDR3 loop reads CASSQGDGELFF. The CDR3 DNA follows: TGTGCCAGCAGCCAAGGGGACGGGGAGCTGTTTTTT.